The TCR beta chain described here comes from a study of Graves' ophthalmopathy and Graves' hyperthyroidism. The CDR3 extends over 15 amino acids. Trimming took 5 bases from V and 4 from J; bases not matched to a gene: 10. Looked up from germline, CDR1 is SGHTA and CDR2 is FQGTGA. Beta-chain TCR CDR3 regions were amplified from RNA transcripts. Amplification began with first-round RT-PCR using HTBI primers, then second-round multiplex PCR was performed. MiXCR, run by TCRdb on the multiplex PCR reads, gives a single entry per CDR3 protein. This sample yields some 370,000 distinct CDR3 sequences, of which 15% to 20% are seen a single time; about 2.4% belongs to the top ten.

The J gene is TRBJ2-7, the V gene TRBV7-3; TRBD1 agrees at 8 bases. Sequencing input: peripheral blood. The TCR comes from an adult woman with stable Graves' hyperthyroidism. As DNA, the CDR3 is TGTGCCAGCAGCCCAGGGGGCGGCCTGGGGTACGAGCAGTACTTC. Encoded protein: CASSPGGGLGYEQYF.